These 17 T cell receptor beta chains were sequenced from one sample in a study of shared clonotypes between healthy human individuals. Sequenced by immunoSEQ multiplex PCR; TCRdb stores in-frame clones only, minus some. The repertoire has roughly 1,600,000 clones, approximately 98.5% of them found once; the top ten carry about 0.4%. Sequencing used naive CD4+ T cells sorted from blood. Subset denoted: CD45RA+ positively selected. These receptors all stem from a man under 40 in good health.

This clone has just one count. The CDR3 region has the DNA TGTGCCATCAAGCAGGACAAAGATACGCAGTATTTT. Translation: CAIKQDKDTQYF. The chain recombines TRBV10-3 with TRBJ2-3; weak D call: TRBD1 (5 bases). Trimming left V 7 bases short and J 5 bases short, with 10 bases between. Germline CDR1 reads ENHRY; CDR2 reads SYGVKD. CDR3 length: 12 residues.

The rearrangement joins TRBV5-4 to TRBJ2-7, with TRBD2 identical over 8 bases. This CDR3 has 14 amino acids. The V gene end was trimmed by 5 bases and the J gene end by 4 bases; junction bases not matched to a gene: 8. Germline CDR1 and CDR2: SGHNT and YYREEE (reference sequence). The CDR3 DNA reads TGTGCCAGCAGGCAAGCGGGAGCTGAGTACGAGCAGTACTTC. This gives the protein CASRQAGAEYEQYF.

As regards this clone: Within the sample, other DNA sequences also encode this same CDR3. This rearrangement joins TRBV7-9 to TRBJ1-1, with D unresolved. The germline V and J ends were trimmed by 1 base and 4 bases, with 7 bases remaining between them. CDR1 and CDR2 (germline): SEHNR, FQNEAQ (reference sequence). The CDR3 extends over 13 amino acids. CDR3: CASSLGSGTEAFF. In DNA form, the CDR3 reads TGTGCCAGCAGCTTAGGTTCAGGCACTGAAGCTTTCTTT.

The chain uses TRBV16 and TRBJ2-2; no definite D call. CDR3 length: 14 residues. Looked up from germline, CDR1 is KGHSY and CDR2 is FQNENV. V was shortened by 3 bases and J by 6 bases, with 11 bases between the two germline ends. The CDR3 reads CASSHKSGAGELFF. CDR3 bases: TGTGCCAGCAGCCACAAATCGGGTGCCGGGGAGCTGTTTTTT.

The CDR3, as DNA: TGTGCCAGCAGCTTAGGGCTCTGGCGGGAGAGCTCCTACGAGCAGTACTTC. Protein product: CASSLGLWRESSYEQYF. V and J are TRBV7-2 and TRBJ2-7; 7 positions match TRBD2. The trim removed 1 base at V and 0 bases at J, leaving 9 bases unmatched. Germline V gene data show CDR1 as SGHTA and CDR2 as FQGNSA. This CDR3 has 17 amino acids.

This clone was counted once. V gene TRBV18 combines with J gene TRBJ2-2; TRBD1 aligns across 7 bases. The CDR3 contains 15 residues. V shed 5 bases, J shed 6 bases, and the junction held 9 bases outside the gene matches. The germline CDR1 and CDR2 sequences are KGHSH and LQKENI. The CDR3 here is CASSDDRASAGELFF. The CDR3 DNA is TGTGCCAGCTCAGACGACAGGGCGTCGGCCGGGGAGCTGTTTTTT.

Concerning this clone: Other DNA sequences in the sample encode the same CDR3. The J gene is TRBJ2-6, the V gene TRBV29-1; D is unresolved. The CDR3 is 12 residues long. Trimming removed 7 bases from V and 0 bases from J, with 4 bases in between. CDR1 and CDR2 from the germline V gene are SQVTM and ANQGSEA. CDR3 nucleotide sequence: TGCAGCGCTATCTCTGGGGCCAACGTCCTGACTTTC. Amino acids: CSAISGANVLTF.

The chain recombines TRBV5-1 with TRBJ1-4; 8 bases fit TRBD1. The J segment lost 8 bases and the V segment lost 6 bases, leaving 12 bases of the junction unmatched. From germline, CDR1 is SGHRS and CDR2 YFSETQ. The CDR3 extends over 15 amino acids. The CDR3 DNA reads as TGCGCCAGCACCTCCGGGACAGGACCTCACGAAAAACTGTTTTTT. Amino acid sequence: CASTSGTGPHEKLFF.

CDR3 loop: CATSRDPGTKETQYF. DNA of the CDR3: TGTGCCACCAGCAGAGATCCCGGGACGAAAGAGACCCAGTACTTC. The chain recombines TRBV15 with TRBJ2-5; the D call may be TRBD1 or TRBD2 (5 bases each). The CDR3 extends over 15 amino acids. Germline CDR1 and CDR2: LNHNV and YYDKDF (reference sequence). Trimming left V 0 bases short and J 3 bases short, with 11 bases between.

V is TRBV11-2 and J is TRBJ2-7, with D perhaps matching TRBD2 (5 bases). This CDR3 is 15 amino acids long. Germline V CDR1 and CDR2: SGHAT, FQNNGV. Trimming shortened V by 5 bases and J by 5 bases, and 19 bases separated the two germline ends. The CDR3 nucleotides read TGTGCCAGCAGCGGGGTGAGAGGGCGAAGGCACGAGCAGTACTTC. It specifies CASSGVRGRRHEQYF.

The chain uses TRBV5-3 and TRBJ1-5; a weak D match, TRBD1 (6 bases). TRBV5-3 is flagged as an ORF with uncertain function. V lost 4 bases and J lost 1, with 12 bases in between. This CDR3 has 15 amino acids. CDR3 sequence: CARSQLDSSNQPQHF. In nucleotides, the CDR3 is TGTGCCAGAAGCCAATTGGACAGCAGCAATCAGCCCCAGCATTTT.

The DNA for the CDR3 is TGTGCCAGCAGTGTACAGCGGGCGTACACAGATACGCAGTATTTT. It codes for CASSVQRAYTDTQYF. The chain uses TRBV6-4 and TRBJ2-3, with D perhaps matching TRBD2 (6 bases). V was shortened by 4 bases and J by 2 bases, with 13 bases between the two germline ends. Germline V gene lookup returns CDR1 MRHNA and CDR2 SNTAGT. The CDR3 runs to 15 residues.

This chain links TRBV6-5 with TRBJ1-5, with 9 positions matching TRBD1. V trimming: 6 bases; J trimming: 4 bases; junction bases outside the gene matches: 7. CDR1 and CDR2 from the germline V gene are MNHEY and SVGAGI. This CDR3 contains 15 residues. The CDR3 spells CASRARGTGNQPQHF. The CDR3 DNA sequence: TGTGCCAGCAGAGCCCGGGGGACAGGGAATCAGCCCCAGCATTTT.

This sequence joins TRBV2 and TRBJ2-7; 7 bases match TRBD2. The V gene's germline CDR1 is SNHLY and CDR2 FYNNEI. V trimming: 0 bases; J trimming: 3 bases; junction bases outside the gene matches: 5. The CDR3 length is 15 residues. CDR3 sequence: CASSEAVWDYYEQYF. The DNA for the CDR3 is TGTGCCAGCAGTGAAGCTGTTTGGGACTACTACGAGCAGTACTTC.

The rearrangement links TRBV2 to TRBJ1-1; tentative D call: TRBD1 (6 bases). V dropped 10 bases and J dropped 3 bases, with 18 bases sitting between them. CDR3 length equals 14 residues. CDR1 is SNHLY, CDR2 FYNNEI, per germline. CDR3 bases: TGTGCCACCCAACGGGACAACGGATACACTGAAGCTTTCTTT. This encodes CATQRDNGYTEAFF.

A note on this clone: The identical CDR3 is also encoded by other nucleotide sequences in the sample. This chain links TRBV7-2 with TRBJ2-7; D not resolved. This CDR3 contains 14 residues. Trimming cost V 5 bases and J 3 bases, with 14 bases left between them. Germline-derived CDR1 and CDR2 are SGHTA and FQGNSA. CDR3 coding DNA: TGTGCCAGCAGCCTACCCGGTAGGAGCTACGAGCAGTACTTC. It specifies CASSLPGRSYEQYF.

Of note for this clone: Distinct nucleotide sequences in the sample also encode this CDR3. The J gene is TRBJ1-1, the V gene TRBV18; no clear D gene. This CDR3 contains 14 residues. Trimming left V 3 bases short and J 1 base short, with 9 bases between. CDR1 is KGHSH, CDR2 LQKENI, per germline. The CDR3 is CASSPSMGNTEAFF. In DNA form, the CDR3 reads TGTGCCAGCTCACCGTCCATGGGGAACACTGAAGCTTTCTTT.